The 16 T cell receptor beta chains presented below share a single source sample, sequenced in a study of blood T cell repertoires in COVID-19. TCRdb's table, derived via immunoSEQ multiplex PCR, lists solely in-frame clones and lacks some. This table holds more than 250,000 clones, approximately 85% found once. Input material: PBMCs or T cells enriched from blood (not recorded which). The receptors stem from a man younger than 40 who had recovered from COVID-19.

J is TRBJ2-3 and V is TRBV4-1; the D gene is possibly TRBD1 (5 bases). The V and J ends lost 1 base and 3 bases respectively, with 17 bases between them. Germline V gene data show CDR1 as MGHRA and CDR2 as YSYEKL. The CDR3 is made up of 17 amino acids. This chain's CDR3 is CASSQGQSGSRTDTQYF. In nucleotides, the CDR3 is TGCGCCAGCAGCCAAGGGCAGTCAGGGTCTCGGACAGATACGCAGTATTTT.

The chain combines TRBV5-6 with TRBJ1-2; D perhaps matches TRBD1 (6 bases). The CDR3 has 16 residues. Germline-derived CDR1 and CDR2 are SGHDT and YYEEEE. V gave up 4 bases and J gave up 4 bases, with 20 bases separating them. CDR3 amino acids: CASSGSGTPAIYGYTF. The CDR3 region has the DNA TGTGCCAGCAGCGGATCCGGGACACCTGCGATCTATGGCTACACCTTC.

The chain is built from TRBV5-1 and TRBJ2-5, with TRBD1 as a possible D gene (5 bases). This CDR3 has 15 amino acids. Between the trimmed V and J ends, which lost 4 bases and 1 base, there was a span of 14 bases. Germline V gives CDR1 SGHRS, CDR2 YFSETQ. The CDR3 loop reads CASSAETVTQETQYF. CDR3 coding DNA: TGCGCCAGCAGCGCAGAGACAGTGACCCAAGAGACCCAGTACTTC.

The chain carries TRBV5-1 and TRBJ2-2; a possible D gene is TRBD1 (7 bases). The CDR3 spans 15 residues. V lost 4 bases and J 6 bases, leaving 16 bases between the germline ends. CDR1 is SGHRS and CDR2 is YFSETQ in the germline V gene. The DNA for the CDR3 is TGCGCCAGCAGCGGAGGGGGCGCGGCGGCCGGGGAGCTGTTTTTT. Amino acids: CASSGGGAAAGELFF. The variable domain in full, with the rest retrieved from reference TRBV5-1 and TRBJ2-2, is KAGVTQTPRYLIKTRGQQVTLSCSPISGHRSVSWYQQTPGQGLQFLFEYFSETQRNKGNFPGRFSGRQFSNSRSEMNVSTLELGDSALYLCASSGGGAAAGELFFGEGSRLTVL.

This chain's CDR3 is CAGGQGAGSNQPQHF. In DNA, the CDR3 is TGTGCCGGGGGACAGGGGGCAGGGAGCAATCAGCCCCAGCATTTT. The chain joins TRBV19 to TRBJ1-5; 12 nucleotides agree with TRBD1. The CDR3 consists of 15 residues. Germline values: CDR1 LNHDA, CDR2 SQIVND (reference sequence). V trimming: 11 bases; J trimming: 1 base; junction bases outside the gene matches: 6.

DNA for the CDR3: TGTGCCAGCAGCCAGGGACAGGCTAACACTGAAGCTTTCTTT. Protein sequence: CASSQGQANTEAFF. The chain combines TRBV3-1 (or the pseudogene TRBV3-2) with TRBJ1-1; 8 bases line up with TRBD1. CDR3 length: 14 amino acids. With V trimmed by 3 bases and J by 2 bases, 2 bases remained unmatched. Germline CDR1 reads LGHDT; CDR2 reads YNNKEL (reference sequence).

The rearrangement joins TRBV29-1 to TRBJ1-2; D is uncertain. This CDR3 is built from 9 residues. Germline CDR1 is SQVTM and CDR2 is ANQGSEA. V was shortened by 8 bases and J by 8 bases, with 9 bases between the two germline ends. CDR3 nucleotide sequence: TGCAGCAATGAGAAAGGCTACACCTTC. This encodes CSNEKGYTF.

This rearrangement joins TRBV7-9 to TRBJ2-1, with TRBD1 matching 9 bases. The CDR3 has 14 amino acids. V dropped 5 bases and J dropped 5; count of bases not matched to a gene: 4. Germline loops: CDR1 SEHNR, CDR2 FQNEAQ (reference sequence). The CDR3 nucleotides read TGTGCCAGCAGCCCCGGGACAGGGAACAATGAGCAGTTCTTC. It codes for CASSPGTGNNEQFF.

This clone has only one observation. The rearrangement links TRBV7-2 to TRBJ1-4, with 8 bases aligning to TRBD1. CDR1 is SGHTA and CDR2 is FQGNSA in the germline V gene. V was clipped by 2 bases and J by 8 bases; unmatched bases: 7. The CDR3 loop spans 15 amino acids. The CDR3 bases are TGTGCCAGCAGCTTACAGACAGGGGTGGACGAAAAACTGTTTTTT. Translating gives CASSLQTGVDEKLFF. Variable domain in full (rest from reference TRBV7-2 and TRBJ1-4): GAGVSQSPSNKVTEKGKDVELRCDPISGHTALYWYRQSLGQGLEFLIYFQGNSAPDKSGLPSDRFSAERTGGSVSTLTIQRTQQEDSAVYLCASSLQTGVDEKLFFGSGTQLSVL.

CDR3 coding DNA: TGCGCCAGCAGCTTGACAGGTTATAGCAATCAGCCCCAGCATTTT. This sequence encodes CASSLTGYSNQPQHF. The chain recombines TRBV5-1 with TRBJ1-5; D is possibly TRBD1 (5 bases). Germline values: CDR1 SGHRS, CDR2 YFSETQ. The V end lost 1 base, the J end lost 0 bases, and 8 bases lay between the germline ends. This CDR3 comprises 15 residues.

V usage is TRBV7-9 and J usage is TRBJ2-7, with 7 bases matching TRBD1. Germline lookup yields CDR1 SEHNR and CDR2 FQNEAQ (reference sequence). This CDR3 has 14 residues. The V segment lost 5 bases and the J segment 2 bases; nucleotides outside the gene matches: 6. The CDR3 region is CASSPRDRTYEQYF. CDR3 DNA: TGTGCCAGCAGCCCTCGGGACAGAACCTACGAGCAGTACTTC.

CDR3: CASSLGLAGGTTDTQYF. The CDR3 DNA is TGTGCCAGCAGCTTAGGTCTAGCGGGGGGGACAACAGATACGCAGTATTTT. V usage is TRBV7-2 and J usage is TRBJ2-3; TRBD2 agrees at 12 bases. V lost 1 base to trimming and J lost 3 bases; unmatched junction nucleotides: 5. CDR3 length equals 17 residues. Germline V CDR1 and CDR2: SGHTA, FQGNSA.

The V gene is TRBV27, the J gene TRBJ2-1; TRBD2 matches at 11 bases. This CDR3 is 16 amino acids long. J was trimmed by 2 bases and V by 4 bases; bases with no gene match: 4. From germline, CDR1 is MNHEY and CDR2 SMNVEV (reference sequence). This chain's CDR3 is CASSSFSGGAYNEQFF. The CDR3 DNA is TGTGCCAGCAGTTCGTTTAGCGGGGGGGCCTACAATGAGCAGTTCTTC.

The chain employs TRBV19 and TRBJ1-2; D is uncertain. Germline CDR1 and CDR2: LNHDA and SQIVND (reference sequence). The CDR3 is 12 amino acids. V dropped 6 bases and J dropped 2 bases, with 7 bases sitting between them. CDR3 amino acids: CASRGGNYGYTF. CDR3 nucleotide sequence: TGTGCCAGTAGAGGAGGAAACTATGGCTACACCTTC.

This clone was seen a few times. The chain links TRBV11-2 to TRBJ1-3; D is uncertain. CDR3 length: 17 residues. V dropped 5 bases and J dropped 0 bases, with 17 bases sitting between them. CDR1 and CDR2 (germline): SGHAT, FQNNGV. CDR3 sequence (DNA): TGTGCCAGCAGCCCCGGGAGCCAACTGTCCTCTGGAAACACCATATATTTT. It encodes CASSPGSQLSSGNTIYF.

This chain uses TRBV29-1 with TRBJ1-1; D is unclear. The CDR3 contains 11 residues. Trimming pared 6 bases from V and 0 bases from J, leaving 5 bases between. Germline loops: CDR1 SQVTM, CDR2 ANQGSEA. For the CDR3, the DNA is TGCAGCGTCGGGTTGAACACTGAAGCTTTCTTT. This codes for CSVGLNTEAFF.